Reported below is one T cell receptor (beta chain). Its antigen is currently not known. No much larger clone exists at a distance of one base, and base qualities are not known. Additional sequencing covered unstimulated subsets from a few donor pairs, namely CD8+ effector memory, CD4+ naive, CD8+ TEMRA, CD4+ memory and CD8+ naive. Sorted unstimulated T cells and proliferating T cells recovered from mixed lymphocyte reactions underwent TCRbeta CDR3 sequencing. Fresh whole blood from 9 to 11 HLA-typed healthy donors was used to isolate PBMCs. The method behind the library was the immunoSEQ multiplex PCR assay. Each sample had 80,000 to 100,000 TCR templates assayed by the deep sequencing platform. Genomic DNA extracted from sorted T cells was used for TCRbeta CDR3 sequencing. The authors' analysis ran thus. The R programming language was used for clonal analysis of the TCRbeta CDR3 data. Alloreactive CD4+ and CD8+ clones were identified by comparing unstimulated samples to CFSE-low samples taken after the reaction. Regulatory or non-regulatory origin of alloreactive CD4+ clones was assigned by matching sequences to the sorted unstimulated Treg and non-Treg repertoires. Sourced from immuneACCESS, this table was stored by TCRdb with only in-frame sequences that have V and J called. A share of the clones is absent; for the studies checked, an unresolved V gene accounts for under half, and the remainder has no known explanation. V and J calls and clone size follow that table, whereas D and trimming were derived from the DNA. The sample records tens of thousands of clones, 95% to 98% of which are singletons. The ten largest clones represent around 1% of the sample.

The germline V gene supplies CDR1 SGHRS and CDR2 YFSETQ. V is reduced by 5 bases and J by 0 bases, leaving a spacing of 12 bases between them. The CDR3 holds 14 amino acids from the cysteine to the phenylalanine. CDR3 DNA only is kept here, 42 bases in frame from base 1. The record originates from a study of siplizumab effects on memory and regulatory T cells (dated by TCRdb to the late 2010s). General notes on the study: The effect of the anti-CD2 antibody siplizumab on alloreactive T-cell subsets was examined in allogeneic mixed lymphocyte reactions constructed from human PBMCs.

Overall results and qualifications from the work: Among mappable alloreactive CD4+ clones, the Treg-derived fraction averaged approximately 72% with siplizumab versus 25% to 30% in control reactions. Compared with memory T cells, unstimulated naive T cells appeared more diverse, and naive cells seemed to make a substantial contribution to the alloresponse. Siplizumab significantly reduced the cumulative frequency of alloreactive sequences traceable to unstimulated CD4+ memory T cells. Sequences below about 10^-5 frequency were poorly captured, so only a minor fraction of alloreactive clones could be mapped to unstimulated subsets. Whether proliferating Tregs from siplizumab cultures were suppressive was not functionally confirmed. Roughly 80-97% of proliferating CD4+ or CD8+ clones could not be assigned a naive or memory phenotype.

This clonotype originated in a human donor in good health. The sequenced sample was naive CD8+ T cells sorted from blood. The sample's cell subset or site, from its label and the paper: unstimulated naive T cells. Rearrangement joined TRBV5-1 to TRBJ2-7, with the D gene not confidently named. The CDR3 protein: CASSKGVLSYEQYF. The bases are TGCGCCAGCAGTAAGGGTGTACTCTCCTACGAGCAGTACTTC.